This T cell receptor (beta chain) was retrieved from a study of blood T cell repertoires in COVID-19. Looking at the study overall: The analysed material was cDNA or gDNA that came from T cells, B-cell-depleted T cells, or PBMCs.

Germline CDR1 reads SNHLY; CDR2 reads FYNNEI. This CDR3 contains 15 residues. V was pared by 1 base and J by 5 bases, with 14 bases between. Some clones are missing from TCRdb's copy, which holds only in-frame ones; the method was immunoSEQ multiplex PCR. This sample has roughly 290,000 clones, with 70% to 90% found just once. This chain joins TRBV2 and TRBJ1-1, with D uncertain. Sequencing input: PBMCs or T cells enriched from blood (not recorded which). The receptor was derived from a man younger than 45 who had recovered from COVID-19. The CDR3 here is CASSEGTFLGTEAFF. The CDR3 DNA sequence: TGTGCCAGCAGTGAAGGGACTTTTTTAGGGACTGAAGCTTTCTTT.